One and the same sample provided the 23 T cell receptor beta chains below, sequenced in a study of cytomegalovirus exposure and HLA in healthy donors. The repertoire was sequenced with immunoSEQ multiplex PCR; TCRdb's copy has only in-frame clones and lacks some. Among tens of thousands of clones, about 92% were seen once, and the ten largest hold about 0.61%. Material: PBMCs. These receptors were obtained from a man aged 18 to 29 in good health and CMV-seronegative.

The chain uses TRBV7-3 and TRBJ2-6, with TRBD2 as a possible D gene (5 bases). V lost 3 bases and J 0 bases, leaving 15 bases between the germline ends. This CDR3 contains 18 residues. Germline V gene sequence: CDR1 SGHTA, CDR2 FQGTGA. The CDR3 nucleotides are TGTGCCAGCAGCTTCAGAGGACTGCCAAGCTCTGGGGCCAACGTCCTGACTTTC. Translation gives CASSFRGLPSSGANVLTF.

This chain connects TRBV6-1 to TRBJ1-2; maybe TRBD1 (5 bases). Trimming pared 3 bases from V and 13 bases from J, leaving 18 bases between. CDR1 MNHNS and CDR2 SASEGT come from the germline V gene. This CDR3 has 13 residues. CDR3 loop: CASSDRQGAGATF. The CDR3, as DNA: TGTGCCAGCAGTGATCGGCAGGGTGCCGGAGCCACCTTC.

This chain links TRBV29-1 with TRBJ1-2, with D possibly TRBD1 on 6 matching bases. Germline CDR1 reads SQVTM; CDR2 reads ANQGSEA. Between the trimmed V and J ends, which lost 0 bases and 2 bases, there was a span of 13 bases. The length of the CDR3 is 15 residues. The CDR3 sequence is CSVEDHYRENYGYTF. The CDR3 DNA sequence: TGCAGCGTTGAAGATCACTACAGGGAGAACTATGGCTACACCTTC. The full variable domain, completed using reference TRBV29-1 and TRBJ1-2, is SAVISQKPSRDICQRGTSLTIQCQVDSQVTMMFWYRQQPGQSLTLIATANQGSEATYESGFVIDKFPISRPNLTFSTLTVSNMSPEDSSIYLCSVEDHYRENYGYTFGSGTRLTVV.

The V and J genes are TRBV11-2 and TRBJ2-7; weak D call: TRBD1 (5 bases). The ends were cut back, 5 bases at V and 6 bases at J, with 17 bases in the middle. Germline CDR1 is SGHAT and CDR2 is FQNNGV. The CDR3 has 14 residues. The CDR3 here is CASSPLTDRGEQYF. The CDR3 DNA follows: TGTGCCAGCAGCCCCCTGACAGATAGAGGCGAGCAGTACTTC.

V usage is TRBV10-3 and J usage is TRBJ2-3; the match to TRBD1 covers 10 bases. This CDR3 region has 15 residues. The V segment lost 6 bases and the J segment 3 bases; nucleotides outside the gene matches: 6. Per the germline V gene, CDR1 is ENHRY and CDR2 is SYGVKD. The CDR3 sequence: CAISGQGVGTDTQYF. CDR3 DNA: TGTGCCATCAGCGGACAGGGGGTTGGAACAGATACGCAGTATTTT.

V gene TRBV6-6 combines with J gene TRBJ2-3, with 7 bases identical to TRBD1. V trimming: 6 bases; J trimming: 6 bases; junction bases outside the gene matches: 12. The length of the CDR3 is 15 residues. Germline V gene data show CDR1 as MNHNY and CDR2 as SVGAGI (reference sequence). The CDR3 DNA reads TGTGCCAGCAGCGCACAGGGGTCAGCTCGGGATACGCAGTATTTT. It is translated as CASSAQGSARDTQYF.

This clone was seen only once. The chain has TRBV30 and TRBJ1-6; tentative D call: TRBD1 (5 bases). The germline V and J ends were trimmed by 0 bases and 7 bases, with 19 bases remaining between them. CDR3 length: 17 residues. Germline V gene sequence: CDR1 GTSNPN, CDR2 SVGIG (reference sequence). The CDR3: CAWSVQLSGLSNSPLHF. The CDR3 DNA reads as TGTGCCTGGAGTGTACAACTCTCGGGACTGTCAAATTCACCCCTCCACTTT. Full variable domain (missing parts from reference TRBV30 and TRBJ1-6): SQTIHQWPATLVQPVGSPLSLECTVEGTSNPNLYWYRQAAGRGLQLLFYSVGIGQISSEVPQNLSASRPQDRQFILSSKKLLLSDSGFYLCAWSVQLSGLSNSPLHFGNGTRLTVT.

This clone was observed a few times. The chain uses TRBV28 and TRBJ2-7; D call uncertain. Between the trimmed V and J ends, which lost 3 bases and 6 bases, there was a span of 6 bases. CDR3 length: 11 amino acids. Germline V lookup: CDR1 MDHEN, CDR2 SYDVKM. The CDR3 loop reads CASSFFSEQYF. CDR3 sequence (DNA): TGTGCCAGCAGTTTTTTCAGCGAGCAGTACTTC.

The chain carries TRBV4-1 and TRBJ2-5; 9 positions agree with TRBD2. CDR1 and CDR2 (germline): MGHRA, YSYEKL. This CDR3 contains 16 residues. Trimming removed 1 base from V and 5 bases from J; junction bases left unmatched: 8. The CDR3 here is CASSQVGGRAGETQYF. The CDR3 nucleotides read TGCGCCAGCAGCCAAGTCGGCGGGAGGGCTGGGGAGACCCAGTACTTC.

The CDR3 spells CASSDLRQGVDTGELFF. The CDR3 nucleotides are TGTGCCAGCAGTGACCTCCGACAGGGGGTGGACACCGGGGAGCTGTTTTTT. The rearrangement uses TRBV25-1 and TRBJ2-2, with 9 bases matching TRBD1. This CDR3 comprises 17 residues. V shed 3 bases and J 3 bases; nucleotides not matched to a gene: 8. Germline CDR1 and CDR2: MGHDK and SYGVNS.

In DNA, the CDR3 is TGTGCCAGCAGACAGGGGGCGGCGGGCGAGCAGTACTTC. Translated, it gives CASRQGAAGEQYF. This chain links TRBV6-5 with TRBJ2-7; 9 bases fit TRBD1. V lost 6 bases to trimming and J lost 6 bases; unmatched junction nucleotides: 6. The CDR3 totals 13 residues. CDR1 and CDR2 (germline): MNHEY, SVGAGI.

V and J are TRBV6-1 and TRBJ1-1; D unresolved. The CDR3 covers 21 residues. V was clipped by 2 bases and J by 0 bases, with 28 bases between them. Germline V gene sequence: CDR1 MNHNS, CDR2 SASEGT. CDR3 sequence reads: CASSESPPGSFRGMMNTEAFF. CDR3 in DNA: TGTGCCAGCAGTGAAAGTCCCCCGGGGTCTTTTAGAGGGATGATGAACACTGAAGCTTTCTTT.

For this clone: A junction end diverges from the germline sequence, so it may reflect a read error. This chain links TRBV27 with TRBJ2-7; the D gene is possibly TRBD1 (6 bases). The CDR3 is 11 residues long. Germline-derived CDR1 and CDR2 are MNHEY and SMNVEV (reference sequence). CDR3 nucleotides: TGTGCCAGCAGCCCAGGCGGACAGCCGATCTTC. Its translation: CASSPGGQPIF.

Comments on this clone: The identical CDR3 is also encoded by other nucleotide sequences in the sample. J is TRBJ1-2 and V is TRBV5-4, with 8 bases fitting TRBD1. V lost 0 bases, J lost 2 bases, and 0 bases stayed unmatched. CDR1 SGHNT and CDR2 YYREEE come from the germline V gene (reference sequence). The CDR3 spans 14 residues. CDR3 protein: CASSLGTGNYGYTF. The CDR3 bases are TGTGCCAGCAGCTTGGGGACAGGGAACTATGGCTACACCTTC.

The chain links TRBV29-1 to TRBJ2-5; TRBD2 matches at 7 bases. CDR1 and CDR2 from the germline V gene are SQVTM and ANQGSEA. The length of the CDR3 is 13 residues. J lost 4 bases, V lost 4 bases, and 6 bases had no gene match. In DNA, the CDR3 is TGCAGCGTTGGGCGGGGAGGGAGAGAGACCCAGTACTTC. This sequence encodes CSVGRGGRETQYF.

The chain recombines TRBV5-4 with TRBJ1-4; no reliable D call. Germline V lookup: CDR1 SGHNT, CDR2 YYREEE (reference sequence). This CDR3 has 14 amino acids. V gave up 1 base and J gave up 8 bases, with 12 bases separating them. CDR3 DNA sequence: TGTGCCAGCAGCTTGTCCCTAAGAGGCGAAAAACTGTTTTTT. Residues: CASSLSLRGEKLFF.

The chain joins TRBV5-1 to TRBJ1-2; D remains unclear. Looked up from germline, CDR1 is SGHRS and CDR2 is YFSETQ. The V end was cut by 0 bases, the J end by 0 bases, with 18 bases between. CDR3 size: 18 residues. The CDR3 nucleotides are TGCGCCAGCAGCTTGGGGGAGGGAACGCCGTTCTCTAACTATGGCTACACCTTC. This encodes CASSLGEGTPFSNYGYTF.

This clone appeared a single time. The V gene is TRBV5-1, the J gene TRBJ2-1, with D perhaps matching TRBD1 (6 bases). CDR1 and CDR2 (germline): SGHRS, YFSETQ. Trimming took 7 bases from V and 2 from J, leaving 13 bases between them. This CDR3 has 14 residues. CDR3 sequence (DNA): TGCGCCAGCTACGCAGGGGAAACCTACAATGAGCAGTTCTTC. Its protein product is CASYAGETYNEQFF.

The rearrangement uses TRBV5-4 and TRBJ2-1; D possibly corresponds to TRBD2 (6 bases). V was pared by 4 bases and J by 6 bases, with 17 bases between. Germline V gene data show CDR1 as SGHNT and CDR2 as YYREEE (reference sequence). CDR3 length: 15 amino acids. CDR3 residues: CASSITLARGNEQFF. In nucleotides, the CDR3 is TGTGCCAGCAGCATCACCCTAGCGAGAGGCAATGAGCAGTTCTTC. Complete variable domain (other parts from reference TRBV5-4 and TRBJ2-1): ETGVTQSPTHLIKTRGQQVTLRCSSQSGHNTVSWYQQALGQGPQFIFQYYREEENGRGNFPPRFSGLQFPNYSSELNVNALELDDSALYLCASSITLARGNEQFFGPGTRLTVL.

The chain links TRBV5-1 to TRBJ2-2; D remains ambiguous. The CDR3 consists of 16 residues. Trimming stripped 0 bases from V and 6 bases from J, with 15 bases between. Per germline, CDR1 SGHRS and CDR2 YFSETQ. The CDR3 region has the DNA TGCGCCAGCAGCTTGGGGAACAGCCGAACACCCGGGGAGCTGTTTTTT. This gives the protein CASSLGNSRTPGELFF.

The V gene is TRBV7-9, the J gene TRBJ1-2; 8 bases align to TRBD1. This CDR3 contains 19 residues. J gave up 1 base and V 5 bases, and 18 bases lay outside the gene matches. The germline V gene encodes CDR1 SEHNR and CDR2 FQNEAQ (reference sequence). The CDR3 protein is CASSPEARTGRAFNYGYTF. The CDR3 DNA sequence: TGTGCCAGCAGCCCGGAGGCTAGGACAGGGAGGGCTTTTAACTATGGCTACACCTTC. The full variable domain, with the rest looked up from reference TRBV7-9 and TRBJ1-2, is DTGVSQNPRHKITKRGQNVTFRCDPISEHNRLYWYRQTLGQGPEFLTYFQNEAQLEKSRLLSDRFSAERPKGSFSTLEIQRTEQGDSAMYLCASSPEARTGRAFNYGYTFGSGTRLTVV.

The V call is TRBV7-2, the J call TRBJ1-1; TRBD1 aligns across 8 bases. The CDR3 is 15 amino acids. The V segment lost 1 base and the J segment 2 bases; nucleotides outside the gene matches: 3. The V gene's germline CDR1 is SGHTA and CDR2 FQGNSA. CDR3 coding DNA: TGTGCCAGCAGCTTAGTTGCAGGGGGCAACACTGAAGCTTTCTTT. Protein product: CASSLVAGGNTEAFF. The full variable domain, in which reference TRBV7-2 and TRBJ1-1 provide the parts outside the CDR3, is GAGVSQSPSNKVTEKGKDVELRCDPISGHTALYWYRQSLGQGLEFLIYFQGNSAPDKSGLPSDRFSAERTGGSVSTLTIQRTQQEDSAVYLCASSLVAGGNTEAFFGQGTRLTVV.

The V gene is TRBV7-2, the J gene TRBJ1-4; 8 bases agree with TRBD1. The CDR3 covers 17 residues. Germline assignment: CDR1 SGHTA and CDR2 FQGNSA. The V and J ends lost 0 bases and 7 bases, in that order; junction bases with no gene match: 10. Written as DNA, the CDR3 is TGTGCCAGCAGCTTAGCGGGCAGGGACAGGAAAGGTGAAAAACTGTTTTTT. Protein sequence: CASSLAGRDRKGEKLFF.